One and the same sample provided the 20 T cell receptor beta chains below, sequenced in a study of blood T cell repertoires in COVID-19. TCRdb's table, derived via immunoSEQ multiplex PCR, lists solely in-frame clones and lacks some. In the table there are 88,000 or so clones, over 75% of which are singletons. Sequencing was done on a sample of peripheral blood. The receptors stem from a man aged 55 to 70 with acute or convalescent COVID-19.

The chain uses TRBV12-5 and TRBJ2-6; D gene ambiguous. Germline lookup yields CDR1 LGHNT and CDR2 FRNRAP. Deletions cut 2 bases from V and 1 base from J, with 9 bases between. CDR3 length: 16 residues. The CDR3, as DNA: TGTGCTAGTGGTTTGTCACTCGGGTCTGGGGCCAACGTCCTGACTTTC. As protein: CASGLSLGSGANVLTF.

The V and J genes are TRBV19 and TRBJ1-1; no firm D call. Germline lookup yields CDR1 LNHDA and CDR2 SQIVND (reference sequence). The CDR3 contains 14 residues. Between the trimmed V and J ends, which lost 7 bases and 2 bases, there was a span of 14 bases. This CDR3 reads CASMMAGGNTEAFF. The CDR3 DNA sequence: TGTGCCAGTATGATGGCAGGTGGCAACACTGAAGCTTTCTTT.

This sequence joins TRBV11-2 and TRBJ1-6, with 8 nucleotides matching TRBD1. The CDR3 spans 17 residues. Germline V gene sequence: CDR1 SGHAT, CDR2 FQNNGV. Trimming cost V 4 bases and J 9 bases; bases outside gene matches: 14. CDR3 DNA sequence: TGTGCCAGCAGCTCCTGGACAGGGCAAGGTGTGAGTTCACCCCTCCACTTT. Its translation is CASSSWTGQGVSSPLHF. The full variable domain, its missing parts supplied by reference TRBV11-2 and TRBJ1-6, is EAGVAQSPRYKIIEKRQSVAFWCNPISGHATLYWYQQILGQGPKLLIQFQNNGVVDDSQLPKDRFSAERLKGVDSTLKIQPAKLEDSAVYLCASSSWTGQGVSSPLHFGNGTRLTVT.

The chain is built from TRBV12-3 or TRBV12-4 and TRBJ1-1; D perhaps matches TRBD1 (6 bases). The length of the CDR3 is 13 residues. Trimming left V 6 bases short and J 1 base short, with 9 bases between. The CDR3 DNA reads as TGTGCCAGCAGCCCGGGACAGAACACTGAAGCTTTCTTT. This encodes CASSPGQNTEAFF.

The rearrangement joins TRBV30 to TRBJ1-2, with 7 positions matching TRBD1. In germline, CDR1 is GTSNPN, CDR2 SVGIG (reference sequence). The CDR3 consists of 12 residues. V was pared by 4 bases and J by 4 bases, with 3 bases of the junction left unmatched. CDR3 loop: CAWMTGIYGYTF. CDR3 nucleotide sequence: TGTGCCTGGATGACAGGGATCTATGGCTACACCTTC.

This clone appeared a few times. The chain employs TRBV6-5 and TRBJ1-3, with a tentative D call TRBD1 (6 bases). Germline assignment: CDR1 MNHEY and CDR2 SVGAGI. There are 13 residues in the CDR3. Trimming took off 11 bases at V and 2 bases at J, with 13 bases between the two ends. CDR3 DNA: TGTGCCGCCCGACAGGTTCCTGGAAACACCATATATTTT. Amino acid sequence: CAARQVPGNTIYF.

This chain joins TRBV9 and TRBJ1-1; a weak D match, TRBD1 (5 bases). The germline CDR1 and CDR2 sequences are SGDLS and YYNGEE. Trimming left V 4 bases short and J 1 base short, with 17 bases between. The CDR3 has 16 amino acids. The DNA of the CDR3 is TGTGCCAGCAGCCCCGGGGGGGGGAAGGCGAACACTGAAGCTTTCTTT. It yields the protein CASSPGGGKANTEAFF.

The chain couples TRBV11-2 to TRBJ2-5; 8 bases align to TRBD2. Unmatched junction bases numbered 8, after V lost 3 bases and J lost 2 bases. Germline CDR1 and CDR2: SGHAT and FQNNGV. CDR3 length: 16 residues. The CDR3 bases are TGTGCCAGCAGCTTTAACTCCGGGACTAGGCAAGAGACCCAGTACTTC. This encodes CASSFNSGTRQETQYF.

This clone was observed once. J is TRBJ2-7 and V is TRBV2; tentative D call: TRBD2 (5 bases). CDR1 is SNHLY, CDR2 FYNNEI, per germline. The CDR3 consists of 16 residues. V gave up 1 base and J gave up 0 bases, with 13 bases separating them. As DNA, the CDR3 is TGTGCCAGCAGTGAAGGCCCGCAACGGGGCTCCTACGAGCAGTACTTC. It yields the protein CASSEGPQRGSYEQYF.

The chain is built from TRBV9 and TRBJ2-7; TRBD2 matches at 9 bases. The J segment lost 3 bases and the V segment lost 5 bases, leaving 9 bases of the junction unmatched. The CDR3 contains 15 residues. Germline V gene data show CDR1 as SGDLS and CDR2 as YYNGEE. CDR3 residues: CASSDRVAGVYEQYF. Here the CDR3 DNA reads TGTGCCAGCAGTGACCGAGTAGCGGGAGTCTACGAGCAGTACTTC.

The chain links TRBV5-4 to TRBJ1-1; TRBD1 matches 9 bases. V was clipped by 0 bases and J by 5 bases; unmatched bases: 5. The germline V gene encodes CDR1 SGHNT and CDR2 YYREEE (reference sequence). The CDR3 totals 15 residues. CDR3 DNA: TGTGCCAGCAGCTTGGGACAGGGGGTTCTTACTGAAGCTTTCTTT. This translates into CASSLGQGVLTEAFF.

This clone was detected a few times. This sequence joins TRBV19 and TRBJ1-1; D possibly corresponds to TRBD1 (5 bases). Germline-derived CDR1 and CDR2 are LNHDA and SQIVND (reference sequence). The V end was cut by 5 bases, the J end by 6 bases, with 16 bases between. The CDR3 runs 14 residues. The CDR3 DNA reads TGTGCCAGTAGTTCATCCAGGGTATTCGCTGAAGCTTTCTTT. This gives the protein CASSSSRVFAEAFF.

The chain links TRBV11-2 to TRBJ2-5, with TRBD1 matching 9 bases. The CDR3 is 14 amino acids. The germline V gene encodes CDR1 SGHAT and CDR2 FQNNGV. J gave up 7 bases and V 1 base, and 4 bases lay outside the gene matches. CDR3 coding DNA: TGTGCCAGCAGCTTAGCGCTGACAGGGGGGACCCAGTACTTC. Its translation: CASSLALTGGTQYF. Full variable domain (missing parts from reference TRBV11-2 and TRBJ2-5): EAGVAQSPRYKIIEKRQSVAFWCNPISGHATLYWYQQILGQGPKLLIQFQNNGVVDDSQLPKDRFSAERLKGVDSTLKIQPAKLEDSAVYLCASSLALTGGTQYFGPGTRLLVL.

The J gene is TRBJ1-2, the V gene TRBV7-2; D gene uncertain. The V gene lost 1 base and the J gene lost 5 bases, with 8 bases spanning the gap. The CDR3 is 13 amino acids. Germline V CDR1 and CDR2: SGHTA, FQGNSA. The CDR3 nucleotides are TGTGCCAGCAGCTTAGTACAGAGATATGGCTACACCTTC. Residues: CASSLVQRYGYTF.

The chain links TRBV29-1 to TRBJ1-1; D is undetermined. Germline V gene sequence: CDR1 SQVTM, CDR2 ANQGSEA. V lost 3 bases to trimming and J lost 1 base, with 9 bases between them. The CDR3 totals 13 residues. CDR3 sequence reads: CSVDFGGNTEAFF. The CDR3, as DNA: TGCAGCGTTGACTTCGGCGGGAACACTGAAGCTTTCTTT.

The chain couples TRBV18 to TRBJ2-5; possible D gene TRBD1, 6 bases. Trimming left V 2 bases short and J 5 bases short, with 12 bases between. The CDR3 is 14 residues long. The germline gives CDR1 KGHSH, CDR2 LQKENI. The CDR3: CASSPAGVPETQYF. CDR3 in DNA: TGTGCCAGCTCACCAGCAGGGGTACCCGAGACCCAGTACTTC.

V and J are TRBV27 and TRBJ2-3; D perhaps matches TRBD2 (5 bases). V was cut by 8 bases and J by 5 bases, with 20 bases left in between. Looked up from germline, CDR1 is MNHEY and CDR2 is SMNVEV (reference sequence). The CDR3 has 15 amino acids. The chain's CDR3 is CASFPSALAIDTQYF. CDR3 bases: TGTGCCAGCTTCCCCAGCGCCCTAGCTATAGATACGCAGTATTTT.

The J gene is TRBJ2-7, the V gene TRBV9, with TRBD2 matching over 7 bases. The V gene end was trimmed by 0 bases and the J gene end by 2 bases; junction bases not matched to a gene: 5. The CDR3 contains 15 residues. CDR1 is SGDLS, CDR2 YYNGEE, per germline. In DNA form, the CDR3 reads TGTGCCAGCAGCGTAGGGGGACTACCCACCTACGAGCAGTACTTC. Amino acid sequence: CASSVGGLPTYEQYF.

This clone was seen only a few times. The chain employs TRBV21-1 and TRBJ2-3; TRBD2, the D gene given by the table, was not confirmed from the DNA. TRBV21-1 is labeled a pseudogene. This CDR3 region has 18 residues. The CDR3 protein is CASRILDLGGTGTDTQYF. The CDR3 DNA follows: TGTGCCAGCAGGATTCTGGATCTGGGAGGAACCGGCACAGATACGCAGTATTTT.

The rearrangement uses TRBV15 and TRBJ1-4, with 7 bases lining up with TRBD1. After removal of 0 bases from V and 7 bases from J, the junction contained 17 bases not matched to a gene. This CDR3 contains 19 residues. The germline V gene has CDR1 LNHNV and CDR2 YYDKDF (reference sequence). In nucleotides, the CDR3 is TGTGCCACCAGCAGAGATGCCCCGGGACAGATCCTGGGGAGTGAAAAACTGTTTTTT. This translates into CATSRDAPGQILGSEKLFF.